This entry lists 30 T cell receptor beta chains sequenced from one sample in a study of T cell repertoires in cytomegalovirus infection. TCRdb re-analysed the reads in MiXCR, keeping a single row per CDR3 protein. The sample consists of hundreds of thousands of distinct CDR3 sequences, 15% to 20% of them appearing once. The sample consisted of PBMCs. These TCRs come from a human donor in good health (CMV status not recorded). Some clones in this sample may be carry-over from other donors' samples.

This chain uses TRBV20-1 with TRBJ1-4; 7 bases are shared with TRBD1. This CDR3 has 13 residues. Losses at the gene ends were 5 bases for V and 6 bases for J; bases not matched to a gene: 6. Germline V CDR1 and CDR2: DFQATT, SNEGSKA (reference sequence). This chain's CDR3 is CSAPGTVDEKLFF. The CDR3 DNA reads TGCAGTGCTCCCGGGACAGTGGATGAAAAACTGTTTTTT.

This clonotype was seen ten or more times. The V and J genes are TRBV11-2 and TRBJ2-1; D could derive from TRBD1 or TRBD2 (5 bases each). This CDR3 is built from 17 residues. V lost 1 base to trimming and J lost 2 bases, with 15 bases between them. Germline values: CDR1 SGHAT, CDR2 FQNNGV. The CDR3 sequence is CASSLVPQGVPYNEQFF. The CDR3 nucleotides are TGTGCCAGCAGCTTAGTTCCCCAGGGAGTCCCCTACAATGAGCAGTTCTTC.

This clonotype has more than one count but fewer than ten. V gene TRBV4-2 combines with J gene TRBJ2-1; D is ambiguous. CDR1 is LGHNA and CDR2 is YNFKEQ in the germline V gene. Trimming cost V 4 bases and J 0 bases, with 7 bases left between them. This CDR3 comprises 14 residues. CDR3 coding DNA: TGTGCCAGCAGCCCAGAATACTCCTACAATGAGCAGTTCTTC. This gives the protein CASSPEYSYNEQFF.

The genes are TRBV3-1 and TRBJ1-1; D gene unclear. V shed 3 bases and J shed 6 bases, with 14 bases lying between them. The CDR3 is 14 amino acids. Germline assignment: CDR1 LGHDT and CDR2 YNNKEL (reference sequence). CDR3 nucleotides: TGTGCCAGCAGCCAGCCGTCACCAGACGCTGAAGCTTTCTTT. It encodes CASSQPSPDAEAFF.

This clonotype was seen only a few times. The gene calls are TRBV7-9 and TRBJ2-1; 10 bases map to TRBD2. CDR1 is SEHNR, CDR2 FQNEAQ, per germline (reference sequence). The length of the CDR3 is 16 residues. The junction had 9 bases not matched to a gene; V was cut back by 3 bases and J by 7 bases. CDR3 protein: CASSLLAGAVLNEQFF. CDR3 nucleotide sequence: TGTGCCAGCAGCTTGCTAGCGGGAGCAGTCTTGAATGAGCAGTTCTTC.

This rearrangement joins TRBV6-1 to TRBJ2-3; D is possibly TRBD1 or TRBD2 (6 bases each). V was shortened by 7 bases and J by 0 bases, with 14 bases between the two germline ends. Germline-derived CDR1 and CDR2 are MNHNS and SASEGT. The CDR3 extends over 15 amino acids. CDR3 coding DNA: TGTGCCAGCACTCCAGGGGACTCCAGCACAGATACGCAGTATTTT. Protein product: CASTPGDSSTDTQYF.

This clonotype has just a few counts. The CDR3 loop is CSGRQGNEKLFF. The CDR3 coding sequence is TGCAGTGGTCGTCAGGGGAATGAAAAACTGTTTTTT. The rearrangement links TRBV29-1 to TRBJ1-4, with a weak D call TRBD1 (6 bases). This CDR3 has 12 amino acids. Germline V gene sequence: CDR1 SQVTM, CDR2 ANQGSEA.

This clonotype was seen repeatedly, ten times or more. V gene TRBV20-1 combines with J gene TRBJ2-2; unclear D gene. V was trimmed by 2 bases and J by 6 bases, leaving 10 bases between them. The germline V gene has CDR1 DFQATT and CDR2 SNEGSKA (reference sequence). The CDR3 extends over 13 amino acids. For the CDR3, the DNA is TGCAGTGCTAGACCAGGAACCCCCGGGGAGCTGTTTTTT. It yields the protein CSARPGTPGELFF.

Ten or more counts support this clonotype. The chain employs TRBV2 and TRBJ1-4, with a tentative D call TRBD1 (5 bases). Germline lookup yields CDR1 SNHLY and CDR2 FYNNEI. Deletions cut 4 bases from V and 2 bases from J, with 8 bases between. The CDR3 covers 14 residues. The CDR3 bases are TGTGCCAGCAGTGTTCGACAGACTAATGAAAAACTGTTTTTT. Its protein product is CASSVRQTNEKLFF.

The genes are TRBV5-4 and TRBJ2-4, with TRBD1 matching 9 bases. The CDR3 contains 14 residues. V lost 4 bases and J lost 7; bases outside the gene matches: 6. CDR1 and CDR2 (germline): SGHNT, YYREEE (reference sequence). The CDR3 region has the DNA TGTGCCAGCAGCCCACAGGGGGCGAGGAACATTCAGTACTTC. Residues: CASSPQGARNIQYF.

Turning to this clonotype: The junction does not match germline at one end; this may be a read error. The J gene is TRBJ2-1, the V gene TRBV5-4, with 9 nucleotides matching TRBD2. The CDR3 sequence is 16 residues long. Germline lookup yields CDR1 SGHNT and CDR2 YYREEE (reference sequence). As DNA, the CDR3 is TGTGCCAACAGCGGGGGGCGGGCCGGCGGCTACAATGAGCAGTTCTTC. It translates to CANSGGRAGGYNEQFF.

This clonotype was found many times. The rearrangement joins TRBV18 to TRBJ1-2; D may be TRBD1 (5 bases). Trimming pared 1 base from V and 3 bases from J, leaving 12 bases between. The germline gives CDR1 KGHSH, CDR2 LQKENI. CDR3 size: 15 residues. CDR3 coding DNA: TGTGCCAGCTCACCACTGGAGGGACCCGACTATGGCTACACCTTC. As protein: CASSPLEGPDYGYTF.

Many counts were recorded for this clonotype. The J gene is TRBJ2-5, the V gene TRBV10-3; D is undetermined. Trimming took 2 bases from V and 1 from J, leaving 8 bases between them. Germline lookup yields CDR1 ENHRY and CDR2 SYGVKD. This CDR3 has 14 residues. In nucleotides, the CDR3 is TGTGCCATCAGTGAGCCCGCACTCCAAGAGACCCAGTACTTC. It translates to CAISEPALQETQYF.

As concerns this clonotype: A much larger clone lies a single base off, so this may be a read error. The chain uses TRBV7-2 and TRBJ1-5; D perhaps matches TRBD1 (6 bases). Germline CDR1 and CDR2: SGHTA and FQGNSA. This CDR3 is built from 13 residues. CDR3 in DNA: TGTGCCACCTTAGGGGGGCCGAATCGGCCCCAGCATTTT. Translated: CATLGGPNRPQHF.

This clonotype appeared many times. This sequence joins TRBV7-6 and TRBJ2-1; D is perhaps TRBD1 (5 bases). This CDR3 comprises 15 residues. Trimming removed 5 bases at V and 9 bases at J, with 20 bases between. Germline V CDR1 and CDR2: SGHVS, FNYEAQ. CDR3 protein: CASSRNTQGWGEQFF. CDR3 nucleotides: TGTGCCAGCAGCCGAAATACTCAGGGTTGGGGTGAGCAGTTCTTC.

This clonotype was counted many times. The genes are TRBV2 and TRBJ2-7, with 7 bases lining up with TRBD1. Trimming took 10 bases from V and 6 from J; bases not matched to a gene: 12. The CDR3 runs 13 residues. CDR1 SNHLY and CDR2 FYNNEI come from the germline V gene. The CDR3 sequence: CAIQGQVELEQYF. Written as DNA, the CDR3 is TGTGCCATTCAAGGACAGGTGGAGCTCGAGCAGTACTTC. The whole variable domain, filled in from reference TRBV2 and TRBJ2-7, reads EPEVTQTPSHQVTQMGQEVILRCVPISNHLYFYWYRQILGQKVEFLVSFYNNEISEKSEIFDDQFSVERPDGSNFTLKIRSTKLEDSAMYFCAIQGQVELEQYFGPGTRLTVT.

This clonotype was picked up many times. This rearrangement joins TRBV5-1 to TRBJ2-4; D unclear. Trimming removed 4 bases at V and 0 bases at J, with 14 bases between. The CDR3 totals 16 residues. Germline V CDR1 and CDR2: SGHRS, YFSETQ. The CDR3 sequence: CASSPRSDLAKNIQYF. CDR3 bases: TGCGCCAGCAGCCCCCGATCGGATCTAGCCAAAAACATTCAGTACTTC.

This clonotype was picked up many times. The V call is TRBV7-2, the J call TRBJ1-2, with D unresolved. V lost 4 bases and J 4 bases, leaving 10 bases between the germline ends. The CDR3 runs 13 residues. The germline gives CDR1 SGHTA, CDR2 FQGNSA. CDR3 loop: CASSYADGYGYTF. CDR3 in DNA: TGTGCCAGCAGCTATGCGGACGGCTATGGCTACACCTTC.

This clonotype was detected ten times or more. In DNA form, the CDR3 reads TGTGCCAGCAGTTTAAGCGGTTCGGAGACCCAGTACTTC. Its protein product is CASSLSGSETQYF. This chain joins TRBV12-3 or TRBV12-4 and TRBJ2-5, with a tentative D call TRBD2 (5 bases). V was pared by 2 bases and J by 5 bases, with 9 bases between. This CDR3 contains 13 residues.

This clonotype was picked up many times. The junction departs from the called germline gene at one end, perhaps through a read error. The chain recombines TRBV7-8 with TRBJ2-3; tentatively, D is TRBD1 (5 bases). The CDR3 totals 14 residues. CDR1 and CDR2 (germline): SGHVS, FQNEAQ. CDR3 sequence reads: CASSLGDDTDTQYF. The CDR3, as DNA: TGTGCCAGCAGTTTAGGGGATGACACAGATACGCAGTATTTT.

At least ten counts were recorded for this clonotype. The CDR3 loop is CASSQPSYEQYF. As DNA, the CDR3 is TGTGCCAGCAGCCAGCCCTCCTACGAGCAGTACTTC. This rearrangement joins TRBV7-2 to TRBJ2-7; D is unresolved. The V gene lost 5 bases and the J gene lost 0 bases, with 5 bases spanning the gap. This CDR3 comprises 12 residues. Germline-derived CDR1 and CDR2 are SGHTA and FQGNSA.

The chain uses TRBV20-1 and TRBJ2-3; 11 positions agree with TRBD2. V trimming: 6 bases; J trimming: 4 bases; junction bases outside the gene matches: 9. CDR3 length: 15 amino acids. Germline-derived CDR1 and CDR2 are DFQATT and SNEGSKA (reference sequence). The CDR3 sequence: CSAVTSGAVPDTQYF. In DNA, the CDR3 is TGCAGTGCGGTGACTAGCGGGGCCGTCCCAGATACGCAGTATTTT.

CDR3 bases: TGCGCCAGCAGCCATTCCCCAAGGGTGTCTAACTATGGCTACACCTTC. It codes for CASSHSPRVSNYGYTF. The chain employs TRBV5-1 and TRBJ1-2; no reliable D call. Trimming took 4 bases from V and 0 from J, leaving 16 bases between them. This CDR3 contains 16 residues. Germline lookup yields CDR1 SGHRS and CDR2 YFSETQ.

This clonotype came up many times. The V and J genes are TRBV7-2 and TRBJ2-2; D possibly corresponds to TRBD2 (6 bases). The V gene lost 5 bases and the J gene lost 6 bases, with 19 bases spanning the gap. The germline V gene has CDR1 SGHTA and CDR2 FQGNSA. This CDR3 spans 16 amino acids. The chain's CDR3 is CASSPNLLAGSGELFF. DNA of the CDR3: TGTGCCAGCAGCCCCAATCTCCTGGCGGGGTCCGGGGAGCTGTTTTTT.

At least ten counts were recorded for this clonotype. The chain combines TRBV6-5 with TRBJ2-7; no clear D gene. Trimming pared 0 bases from V and 2 bases from J, leaving 14 bases between. The V gene's germline CDR1 is MNHEY and CDR2 SVGAGI. CDR3 length: 16 residues. CDR3 sequence reads: CASSYSIIGLPYEQYF. For the CDR3, the DNA is TGTGCCAGCAGTTACTCGATAATCGGGCTTCCCTACGAGCAGTACTTC.

The sample holds a few counts of this clonotype. J is TRBJ2-1 and V is TRBV20-1; D is unclear. CDR3 length: 12 amino acids. Germline V gene sequence: CDR1 DFQATT, CDR2 SNEGSKA (reference sequence). Trimming took off 0 bases at V and 2 bases at J, with 2 bases between the two ends. CDR3 region: CSARDPYNEQFF. CDR3 nucleotides: TGCAGTGCTAGAGATCCCTACAATGAGCAGTTCTTC.

This clonotype was seen repeatedly, ten times or more. The rearrangement uses TRBV7-2 and TRBJ2-7; no reliable D call. The CDR3 runs 13 residues. Germline V gene data show CDR1 as SGHTA and CDR2 as FQGNSA. Trimming stripped 5 bases from V and 2 bases from J, with 10 bases between. The CDR3 sequence: CASSPHQAYEQYF. DNA of the CDR3: TGTGCCAGCAGCCCCCACCAGGCCTACGAGCAGTACTTC. The full variable domain, completed using reference TRBV7-2 and TRBJ2-7, is GAGVSQSPSNKVTEKGKDVELRCDPISGHTALYWYRQSLGQGLEFLIYFQGNSAPDKSGLPSDRFSAERTGGSVSTLTIQRTQQEDSAVYLCASSPHQAYEQYFGPGTRLTVT.

This rearrangement joins TRBV24-1 to TRBJ2-7, with no clear D. V gave up 3 bases and J gave up 7 bases, with 15 bases separating them. The CDR3 runs 14 residues. CDR1 is KGHDR and CDR2 is SFDVKD in the germline V gene. The CDR3 region is CATSDADPLGEQYF. The DNA for the CDR3 is TGTGCCACCAGTGATGCTGACCCCCTCGGGGAGCAGTACTTC.

The rearrangement joins TRBV7-3 to TRBJ2-7; D is undetermined. The CDR3 length is 14 residues. V was pared by 5 bases and J by 3 bases, with 14 bases between. Germline assignment: CDR1 SGHTA and CDR2 FQGTGA. This CDR3 reads CASSPYVLGYEQYF. DNA for the CDR3: TGTGCCAGCAGCCCTTATGTCTTAGGCTACGAGCAGTACTTC. Full variable domain (missing parts from reference TRBV7-3 and TRBJ2-7): GAGVSQTPSNKVTEKGKYVELRCDPISGHTALYWYRQSLGQGPEFLIYFQGTGAADDSGLPNDRFFAVRPEGSVSTLKIQRTERGDSAVYLCASSPYVLGYEQYFGPGTRLTVT.

This clonotype has a count of ten or more. The CDR3 nucleotides read TGTGCCAGCAGCTCAGGCGGGGGACAAGGAGAGACCCAGTACTTC. Translating gives CASSSGGGQGETQYF. The chain is built from TRBV7-8 and TRBJ2-5; TRBD2 might be the D (7 bases). The CDR3 length is 15 residues. Germline V gene data show CDR1 as SGHVS and CDR2 as FQNEAQ. The V gene lost 4 bases and the J gene lost 4 bases, with 16 bases spanning the gap. Variable domain in full (rest from reference TRBV7-8 and TRBJ2-5): GAGVSQSPRYKVAKRGQDVALRCDPISGHVSLFWYQQALGQGPEFLTYFQNEAQLDKSGLPSDRFFAERPEGSVSTLKIQRTQQEDSAVYLCASSSGGGQGETQYFGPGTRLLVL.